The T cell receptor (beta chain) described here comes from a study of CD8 T cells in ankylosing spondylitis. The ends lost 0 bases at V and 4 bases at J; junction bases unmatched: 0. CDR3 size: 12 residues. Germline V lookup: CDR1 DFQATT, CDR2 SNEGSKA (reference sequence). Quantitative molecular-barcoded 5'-RACE generated the TCR beta libraries. TCRdb passed the 5' RACE reads through MiXCR, listing each CDR3 protein once. The sample shows just under 350,000 distinct CDR3 sequences, about 15% of them seen only once. The chain combines TRBV20-1 with TRBJ2-7; TRBD2 matches at 7 bases. Material for sequencing was blood, either unsorted or a sorted T cell fraction (not recorded which). This clonotype originated in a male donor with ankylosing spondylitis or in good health (not recorded which). CDR3 sequence reads: CSAREREYEQYF. The CDR3 DNA reads as TGCAGTGCTAGAGAGCGGGAGTACGAGCAGTACTTC.